Given below is one T cell receptor (beta chain) in context. Its antigen is undetermined. The CDR3 length is 15 residues. Losses at the gene ends were 0 bases for V and 10 bases for J; bases not matched to a gene: 5. Germline CDR1 and CDR2: MGHRA and YSYEKL. Clones were read by immunoSEQ multiplex PCR, and TCRdb kept only the in-frame ones, dropping some. In the table there are roughly 200,000 clones, approximately 90% of which are singletons. The sample comes from a study of T cell responses to AZD1222 COVID-19 vaccine. Notes on the study in general: Donors were mostly white British, more females; clonal diversity possibly underestimated.

Source: peripheral blood, taken 28 days after the second AZD1222 dose. V gene TRBV4-1 combines with J gene TRBJ1-6; 8 bases fit TRBD1. The TCR sequence derives from an adult who received the AZD1222 COVID-19 vaccine. DNA of the CDR3: TGCGCCAGCAGCCAAGACGGACAGGGTTGGTCACCCCTCCACTTT. Its translation is CASSQDGQGWSPLHF.